The TCR beta chain described here comes from a study of blood T cell repertoires in COVID-19. CDR1 is KGHSH, CDR2 LQKENI, per germline. V lost 6 bases to trimming and J lost 8 bases; unmatched junction nucleotides: 9. The CDR3 spans 14 residues. Seattle researchers signed up patients amid active infection and tracked them longitudinally. Per the original methods: Using reference gene primer amplification, nucleated cell counts were estimated. Sequencing was performed with immunoSEQ multiplex PCR; in TCRdb, only in-frame clones are kept and a portion is missing. V, J and clone size are those of that table, while D and trimming were read from the DNA. The data show 130,000 to 150,000 clones, roughly 85% seen once.

The receptor comes from a woman in her fifties or sixties with COVID-19, enrolled during active disease. Sequencing was performed on peripheral blood. The chain is built from TRBV18 and TRBJ1-2; 10 nucleotides line up with TRBD1. The CDR3 spells CASSPGQGIEGYTF. CDR3 nucleotides: TGTGCCAGCTCTCCGGGACAGGGGATCGAAGGCTACACCTTC.